The text below deals with one T cell receptor beta chain. Its antigen is still unknown. This CDR3 has 16 residues. V lost 3 bases to trimming and J lost 2 bases, with 15 bases between them. Germline CDR1 and CDR2: ENHRY and SYGVKD. The method was immunoSEQ multiplex PCR; TCRdb's version includes in-frame clones alone and lacks a portion of them. The table lists over 850,000 clones, approximately 80% of them singletons, with approximately 0.5% in the top ten. Donors were Caucasian adults residing in Nashville, Tennessee, USA. These data belong to a study of shared clonotypes between healthy human individuals. Whole-study results and caveats: Estimated richness values were generally larger in naive subsets than in memory subsets.

Specimen: memory CD4+ T cells from PBMCs. The subset: CD45RA-negative fraction. The rearrangement uses TRBV10-3 and TRBJ2-3, with D possibly matching TRBD2 (5 bases). This receptor was taken from a man aged 18 to 29 in good health. Some clones in this sample may be carry-over from other donors' samples. The CDR3 DNA reads TGTGCCATCAGTGATCTCAGCGGTCTAATCACAGATACGCAGTATTTT. This translates into CAISDLSGLITDTQYF.